Reported below is one T cell receptor beta chain. This sample was included in a study of blood T cell repertoires in COVID-19. Study at large: From T cells, B-cell-depleted T cells, or PBMCs came the material, which was cDNA or gDNA.

The repertoire was sequenced with immunoSEQ multiplex PCR; TCRdb's copy has only in-frame clones and lacks some. This sample has approximately 160,000 clones, with about 88% found just once. Germline CDR1 is SGHRS and CDR2 is YFSETQ. This CDR3 has 15 residues. The germline V and J ends were trimmed by 3 bases and 5 bases, with 15 bases remaining between them. This TCR was sampled from a woman aged 45 to 65 who had recovered from COVID-19. What was sequenced was PBMCs or T cells enriched from blood (not recorded which). The chain carries TRBV5-1 and TRBJ2-1; TRBD2 might be the D (6 bases). This CDR3 reads CASSSSGVMDNEQFF. The CDR3 bases are TGCGCCAGCAGCTCGTCGGGAGTCATGGACAATGAGCAGTTCTTC.